The clone carrying this T cell receptor beta chain was seen a single time. This entry is derived from a study of blood T cell repertoires in COVID-19. Assay: immunoSEQ multiplex PCR; the TCRdb copy retains only in-frame clones and omits some. The profile shows some 150,000 clones, 70% to 90% of them singletons. The CDR3 is 17 residues long. The germline gives CDR1 LNHDA, CDR2 SQIVND (reference sequence). Trimming took 3 bases from V and 7 from J; bases not matched to a gene: 14. Sequenced input: peripheral blood. The source of this sequence is a woman aged 60-70 years with COVID-19, enrolled during active disease. This chain links TRBV19 with TRBJ1-2; 10 positions agree with TRBD1. CDR3 DNA sequence: TGTGCCAGTAGTATTGCCCTCCGACAGGGGGCGGGAAGTGGCTACACCTTC. This gives the protein CASSIALRQGAGSGYTF.